This T cell receptor beta chain comes out of a study of cytomegalovirus exposure and HLA in healthy donors. About the research overall: Out of approximately 400 genotyped donors, about 84% belonged to the Caucasian-associated ancestry cluster. Study-level points and caveats: HLA allele associations emerged for 15,000 to 20,000 TCR beta sequences in a later analysis, at 0.05 false discovery rate.

Absent from the records is this donor's CMV serostatus. PCR primers comprised 60 Vbeta and 13 Jbeta primers. Authors' data handling: As a later analysis found, there were tens of millions of unique TCR beta chains, of which roughly 11 million were shared. The assay was immunoSEQ multiplex PCR, and TCRdb's table has in-frame clones only and misses some. V, J and clone size are taken as reported in that table, and D and trimming were inferred from the DNA itself. The repertoire includes some 98,000 clones, about four fifths of them detected once, and 8% to 9% sits in the top ten. In the case of this clone: The antigen is not known.

CDR1 and CDR2 from the germline V gene are PRHDT and FYEKMQ (reference sequence). CDR3 length equals 18 residues. Trimming at V came to 6 bases and at J to 0 bases, leaving 8 bases not matched to a gene. The origin of this receptor is a human donor in good health. Sequenced: PBMCs. This chain connects TRBV13 to TRBJ2-6; 10 bases are shared with TRBD1. CDR3 bases: TGTGCCAGCAGTATCGGGACAGGGGAAACCTCTGGGGCCAACGTCCTGACTTTC. It encodes CASSIGTGETSGANVLTF. The full variable domain, rest sourced from reference TRBV13 and TRBJ2-6, is AAGVIQSPRHLIKEKRETATLKCYPIPRHDTVYWYQQGPGQDPQFLISFYEKMQSDKGSIPDRFSAQQFSDYHSELNMSSLELGDSALYFCASSIGTGETSGANVLTFGAGSRLTVL.